This TCR beta chain was obtained from a study of CD8 T cells in ankylosing spondylitis. TCRdb analysed the 5' RACE reads with MiXCR anew, one entry per CDR3 protein. The sample yields a few hundred thousand distinct CDR3 sequences, around 24% seen once. CDR1 ENHRY and CDR2 SYGVKD come from the germline V gene. The CDR3 is 9 amino acids. The V end lost 11 bases, the J end lost 6 bases, and 7 bases lay between the germline ends. Study-level findings and limits: A TCR beta motif of 8 or 9 highly homologous variants appeared characteristic of ankylosing spondylitis blood.

Of note for this clonotype: Its target is not known.

What was sequenced was blood, either unsorted or a sorted T cell fraction (not recorded which). The rearrangement joins TRBV10-3 to TRBJ1-2; D is perhaps TRBD1 (5 bases). This receptor was obtained from a male donor with ankylosing spondylitis. CDR3 protein: CAAGDGYTF. The CDR3 DNA sequence: TGTGCCGCGGGGGATGGCTACACCTTC.